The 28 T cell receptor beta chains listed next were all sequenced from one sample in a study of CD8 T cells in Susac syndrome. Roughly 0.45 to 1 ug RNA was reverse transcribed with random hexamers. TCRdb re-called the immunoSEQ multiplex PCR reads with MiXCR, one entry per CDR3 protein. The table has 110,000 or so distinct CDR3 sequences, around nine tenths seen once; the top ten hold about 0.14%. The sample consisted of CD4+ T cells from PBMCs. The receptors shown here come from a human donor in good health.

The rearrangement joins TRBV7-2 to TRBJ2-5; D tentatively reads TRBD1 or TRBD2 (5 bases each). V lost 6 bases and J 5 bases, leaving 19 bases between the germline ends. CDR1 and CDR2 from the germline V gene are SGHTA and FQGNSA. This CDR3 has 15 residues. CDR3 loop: CASRPLITGLETQYF. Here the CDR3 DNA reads TGTGCCAGCAGACCCCTGATAACGGGGCTGGAGACCCAGTACTTC.

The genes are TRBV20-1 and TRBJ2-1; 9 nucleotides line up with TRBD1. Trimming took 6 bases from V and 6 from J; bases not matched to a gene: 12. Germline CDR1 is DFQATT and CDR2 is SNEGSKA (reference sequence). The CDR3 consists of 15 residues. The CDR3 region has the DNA TGCAGTGCCTCCAAGGACAGGGGAGTATCCAATGAGCAGTTCTTC. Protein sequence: CSASKDRGVSNEQFF.

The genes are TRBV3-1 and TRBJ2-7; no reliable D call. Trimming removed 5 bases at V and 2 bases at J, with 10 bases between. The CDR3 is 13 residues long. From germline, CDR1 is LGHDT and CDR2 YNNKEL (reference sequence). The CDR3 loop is CASSLDGPYEQYF. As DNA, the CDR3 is TGTGCCAGCAGCTTGGACGGTCCCTACGAGCAGTACTTC.

Here the CDR3 DNA reads TGTGCCAGCAGCGCCTGGGACGGCTCTGGAAACACCATATATTTT. Its protein product is CASSAWDGSGNTIYF. The chain combines TRBV9 with TRBJ1-3, with D maybe TRBD1 (5 bases). Trimming shortened V by 3 bases and J by 0 bases, and 10 bases separated the two germline ends. This CDR3 region has 15 residues. Germline CDR1 SGDLS, CDR2 YYNGEE.

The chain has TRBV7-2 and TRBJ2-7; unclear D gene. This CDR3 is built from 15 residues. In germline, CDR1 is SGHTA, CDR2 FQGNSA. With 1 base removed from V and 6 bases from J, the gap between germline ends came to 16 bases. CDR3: CASSLDGISLSEQYF. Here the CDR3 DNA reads TGTGCCAGCAGCTTAGATGGGATATCCTTGAGCGAGCAGTACTTC.

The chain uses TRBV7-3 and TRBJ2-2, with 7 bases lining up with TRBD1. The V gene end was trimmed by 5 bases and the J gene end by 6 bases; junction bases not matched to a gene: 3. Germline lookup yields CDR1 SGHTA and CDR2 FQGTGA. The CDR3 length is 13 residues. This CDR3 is CASSIDRAGELFF. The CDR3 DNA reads TGTGCCAGCAGCATAGACAGGGCCGGGGAGCTGTTTTTT.

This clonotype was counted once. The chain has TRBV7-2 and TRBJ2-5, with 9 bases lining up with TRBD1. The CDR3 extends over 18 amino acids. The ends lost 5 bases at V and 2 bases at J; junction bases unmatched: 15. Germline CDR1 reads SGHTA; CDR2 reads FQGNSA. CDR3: CASSRPGQGPDDQETQYF. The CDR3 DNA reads TGTGCCAGCAGCCGACCGGGACAGGGACCCGACGATCAAGAGACCCAGTACTTC.

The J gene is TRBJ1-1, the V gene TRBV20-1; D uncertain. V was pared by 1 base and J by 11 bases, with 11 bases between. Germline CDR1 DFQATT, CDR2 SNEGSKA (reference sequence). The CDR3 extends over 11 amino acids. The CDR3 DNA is TGCAGTGCTAGAGCGGATTTCGAGGCTTTCTTT. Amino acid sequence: CSARADFEAFF.

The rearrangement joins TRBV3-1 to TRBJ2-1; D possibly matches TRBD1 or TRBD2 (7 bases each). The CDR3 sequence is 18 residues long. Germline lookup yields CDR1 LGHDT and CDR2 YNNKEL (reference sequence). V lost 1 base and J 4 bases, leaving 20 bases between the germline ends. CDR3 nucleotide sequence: TGTGCCAGCAGCCAAGCCAGCGGCGGGCAGGGGGGGTACAATGAGCAGTTCTTC. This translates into CASSQASGGQGGYNEQFF.

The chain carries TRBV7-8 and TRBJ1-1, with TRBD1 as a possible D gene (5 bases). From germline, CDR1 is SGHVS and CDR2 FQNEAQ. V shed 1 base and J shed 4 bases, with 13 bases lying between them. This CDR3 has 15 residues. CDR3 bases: TGTGCCAGCAGCTTAGGGGGGGTAGGGACCACTGAAGCTTTCTTT. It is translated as CASSLGGVGTTEAFF.

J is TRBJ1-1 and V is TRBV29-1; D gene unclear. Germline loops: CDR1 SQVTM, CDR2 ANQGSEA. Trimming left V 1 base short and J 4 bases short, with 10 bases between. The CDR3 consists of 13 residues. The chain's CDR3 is CSVEVKGPTEAFF. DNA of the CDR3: TGCAGCGTTGAAGTCAAAGGCCCCACTGAAGCTTTCTTT.

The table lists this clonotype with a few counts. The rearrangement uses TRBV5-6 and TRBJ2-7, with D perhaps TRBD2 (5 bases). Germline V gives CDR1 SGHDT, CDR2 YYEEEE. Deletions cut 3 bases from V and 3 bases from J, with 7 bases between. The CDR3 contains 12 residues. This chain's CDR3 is CASSSGNYEQYF. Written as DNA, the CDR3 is TGTGCCAGCAGCTCGGGGAACTACGAGCAGTACTTC.

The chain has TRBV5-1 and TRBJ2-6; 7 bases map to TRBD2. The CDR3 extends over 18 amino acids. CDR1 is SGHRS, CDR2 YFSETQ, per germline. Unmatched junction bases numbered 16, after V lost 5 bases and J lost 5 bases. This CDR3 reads CASSFLAADSGWANVLTF. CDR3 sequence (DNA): TGCGCCAGCAGTTTTCTAGCGGCAGACTCTGGGTGGGCCAACGTCCTGACTTTC.

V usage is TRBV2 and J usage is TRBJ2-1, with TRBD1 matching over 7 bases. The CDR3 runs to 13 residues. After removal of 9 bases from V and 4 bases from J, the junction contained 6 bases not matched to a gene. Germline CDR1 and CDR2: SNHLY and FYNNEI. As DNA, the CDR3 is TGTGCCAGACCCGGGACAGAGTACAATGAGCAGTTCTTC. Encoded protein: CARPGTEYNEQFF.

CDR3 nucleotides: TGTGCCAGCAGTTTTCACGACAGGGGGACTGAAGCTTTCTTT. Residues: CASSFHDRGTEAFF. The V and J genes are TRBV6-2 or TRBV6-3 and TRBJ1-1; the match to TRBD1 covers 9 bases. CDR1 is MNHEY, CDR2 SVGEGT, per germline. J gave up 5 bases and V 4 bases, and 5 bases lay outside the gene matches. The CDR3 length is 14 residues.

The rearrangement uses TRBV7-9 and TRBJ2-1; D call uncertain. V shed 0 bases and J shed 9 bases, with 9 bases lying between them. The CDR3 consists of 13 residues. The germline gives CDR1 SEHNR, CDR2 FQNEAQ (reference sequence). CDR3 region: CASSLATVGEQFF. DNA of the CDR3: TGTGCCAGCAGCTTAGCGACGGTAGGTGAGCAGTTCTTC.

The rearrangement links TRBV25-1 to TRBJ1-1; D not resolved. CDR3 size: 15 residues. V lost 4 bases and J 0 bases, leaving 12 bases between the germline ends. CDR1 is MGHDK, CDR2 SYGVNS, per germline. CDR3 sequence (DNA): TGTGCCAGCAGTGCATCGAACCCCATGAACACTGAAGCTTTCTTT. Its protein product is CASSASNPMNTEAFF.

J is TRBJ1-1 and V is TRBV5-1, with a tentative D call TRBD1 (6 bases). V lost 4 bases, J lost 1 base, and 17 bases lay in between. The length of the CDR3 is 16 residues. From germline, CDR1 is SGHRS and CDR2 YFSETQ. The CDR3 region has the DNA TGCGCCAGCAGCACTGGGGCCGGGACACCGAACACTGAAGCTTTCTTT. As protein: CASSTGAGTPNTEAFF.

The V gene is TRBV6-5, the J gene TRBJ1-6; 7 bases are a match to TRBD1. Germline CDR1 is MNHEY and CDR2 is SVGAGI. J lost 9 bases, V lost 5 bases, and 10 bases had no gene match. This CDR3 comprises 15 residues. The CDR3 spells CASSPDRMNSSPLHF. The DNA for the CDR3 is TGTGCCAGCAGTCCGGACAGGATGAATAGTTCACCCCTCCACTTT.

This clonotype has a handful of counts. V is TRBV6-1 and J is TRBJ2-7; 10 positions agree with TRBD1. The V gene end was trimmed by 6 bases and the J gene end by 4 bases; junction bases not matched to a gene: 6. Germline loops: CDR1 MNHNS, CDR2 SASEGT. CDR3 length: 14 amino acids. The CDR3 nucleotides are TGTGCCAGCAGCAATCCGGGACAGGGGTACGAGCAGTACTTC. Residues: CASSNPGQGYEQYF.

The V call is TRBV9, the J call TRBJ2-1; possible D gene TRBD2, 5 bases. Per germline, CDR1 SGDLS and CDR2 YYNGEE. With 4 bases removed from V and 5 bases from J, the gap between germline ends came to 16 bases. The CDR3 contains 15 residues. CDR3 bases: TGTGCCAGCAGCTTCGGCTACGCGGAGGACAATGAGCAGTTCTTC. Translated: CASSFGYAEDNEQFF.

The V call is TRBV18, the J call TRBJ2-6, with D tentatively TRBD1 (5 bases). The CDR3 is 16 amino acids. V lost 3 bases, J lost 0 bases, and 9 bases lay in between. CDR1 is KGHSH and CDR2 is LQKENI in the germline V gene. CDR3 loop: CASSPYRNSGANVLTF. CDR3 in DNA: TGTGCCAGCTCACCGTACAGGAACTCTGGGGCCAACGTCCTGACTTTC.

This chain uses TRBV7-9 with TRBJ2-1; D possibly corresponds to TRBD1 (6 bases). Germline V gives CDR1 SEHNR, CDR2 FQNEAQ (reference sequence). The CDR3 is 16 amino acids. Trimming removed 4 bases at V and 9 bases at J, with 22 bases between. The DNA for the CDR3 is TGTGCCAGCAGCTGGACCTCGACAGGTACATCCGGTGAGCAGTTCTTC. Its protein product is CASSWTSTGTSGEQFF.

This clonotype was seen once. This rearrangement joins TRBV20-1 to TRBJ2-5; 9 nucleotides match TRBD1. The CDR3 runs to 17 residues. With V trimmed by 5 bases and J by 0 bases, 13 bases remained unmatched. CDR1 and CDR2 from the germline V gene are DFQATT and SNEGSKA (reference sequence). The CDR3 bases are TGCAGTGCTTCCCCGGACAGGGGAGAAGGGCACCAAGAGACCCAGTACTTC. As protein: CSASPDRGEGHQETQYF.

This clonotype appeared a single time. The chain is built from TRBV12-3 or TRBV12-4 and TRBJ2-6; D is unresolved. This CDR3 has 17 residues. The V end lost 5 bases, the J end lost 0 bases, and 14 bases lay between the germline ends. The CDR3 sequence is CASSPVISDSGANVLTF. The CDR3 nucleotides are TGTGCCAGCAGTCCAGTGATATCGGACTCTGGGGCCAACGTCCTGACTTTC.

CDR3 in DNA: TGTGCCAGCAAACCTCAGGGTGAGGAGACCCAGTACTTC. Protein: CASKPQGEETQYF. The V gene is TRBV6-2 or TRBV6-3, the J gene TRBJ2-5; a weak D match, TRBD1 (5 bases). The V gene lost 7 bases and the J gene lost 5 bases, with 14 bases spanning the gap. There are 13 residues in the CDR3. The V gene's germline CDR1 is MNHEY and CDR2 SVGEGT.

The CDR3 loop reads CASTLAGGSYNEQFF. CDR3 sequence (DNA): TGTGCCAGCACCTTAGCGGGGGGCTCCTACAATGAGCAGTTCTTC. The chain combines TRBV6-2 or TRBV6-3 with TRBJ2-1, with 10 nucleotides matching TRBD2. With 7 bases clipped from V and 0 bases from J, the junction kept 3 bases outside the gene matches. CDR3 length equals 15 residues. From germline, CDR1 is MNHEY and CDR2 SVGEGT.

The chain's CDR3 is CASSLGQDLRLEQYF. The CDR3 nucleotides are TGTGCCAGCAGCCTTGGACAGGATCTCCGGCTCGAGCAGTACTTC. The V and J genes are TRBV14 and TRBJ2-7; 7 bases match TRBD1. CDR1 is SGHDN, CDR2 FVKESK, per germline. There are 15 residues in the CDR3. The trim removed 4 bases at V and 6 bases at J, leaving 12 bases unmatched.